The 21 T cell receptor beta chains listed next were all sequenced from one sample in a study of T-cell memory formation after mild COVID-19. TCRdb processed the 5' RACE reads anew with MiXCR; each CDR3 protein has one entry. The top ten hold 20% to 25% of the sample, which has 200,000 to 300,000 distinct CDR3 sequences, approximately 9% seen once. Sequenced sample: PBMCs or a T cell subset sorted from them (not recorded which). The receptors were gathered from a man younger than 35 who had mild COVID-19 (a few samples of this study predate the infection). Cell type and time point are not known.

The V and J genes are TRBV10-2 and TRBJ1-2; no clear D gene. Per germline, CDR1 WSHSY and CDR2 SAAADI. Trimming stripped 1 base from V and 8 bases from J, with 14 bases between. CDR3 length equals 14 residues. CDR3 nucleotides: TGCGCCAGCAGTGAGTGGAAAGTCCCACAGGGCTACACCTTC. It codes for CASSEWKVPQGYTF.

The table lists this clonotype with a few counts. The J gene is TRBJ1-2, the V gene TRBV4-2; 11 nucleotides line up with TRBD1. Per the germline V gene, CDR1 is LGHNA and CDR2 is YNFKEQ. With 3 bases clipped from V and 4 bases from J, the junction kept 7 bases outside the gene matches. There are 16 residues in the CDR3. Written as DNA, the CDR3 is TGTGCCAGCAGCCAGACCCGGGACAGGGGGACCTATGGCTACACCTTC. Its translation: CASSQTRDRGTYGYTF.

This clonotype was recorded a few times. This sequence joins TRBV4-3 and TRBJ1-2; possibly TRBD1 for D (5 bases). The CDR3 extends over 12 amino acids. V dropped 8 bases and J dropped 6 bases, with 13 bases sitting between them. Germline CDR1 reads LGHNA; CDR2 reads YSLEER. The CDR3 region is CASRDDGHGYTF. CDR3 in DNA: TGCGCCAGCCGGGACGACGGTCATGGCTACACCTTC.

The chain combines TRBV4-3 with TRBJ2-1, with D unclear. The CDR3 covers 14 residues. Germline V gene sequence: CDR1 LGHNA, CDR2 YSLEER. Trimming shortened V by 4 bases and J by 0 bases, and 7 bases separated the two germline ends. The CDR3 loop is CASSRAGSYNEQFF. The CDR3 DNA follows: TGCGCCAGCAGCCGGGCAGGCTCCTACAATGAGCAGTTCTTC.

The chain recombines TRBV6-2 or TRBV6-3 with TRBJ2-7; 7 bases map to TRBD1. Trimming at V came to 10 bases and at J to 4 bases, leaving 10 bases not matched to a gene. CDR1 is MNHEY, CDR2 SVGEGT, per germline. The CDR3 runs 13 residues. The CDR3: CATQRDSPYEQYV. DNA for the CDR3: TGTGCCACCCAACGGGACAGCCCTTACGAGCAGTACGTC.

J is TRBJ2-3 and V is TRBV29-1, with 7 nucleotides matching TRBD1. There are 16 residues in the CDR3. The germline V gene has CDR1 SQVTM and CDR2 ANQGSEA. J lost 1 base, V lost 7 bases, and 14 bases had no gene match. CDR3 loop: CSDPPSLTGGTDTQYF. In DNA form, the CDR3 reads TGCAGCGACCCGCCGTCATTAACAGGGGGCACAGATACGCAGTATTTT.

This clonotype was found many times. V is TRBV9 and J is TRBJ1-5, with 9 bases aligning to TRBD1. The CDR3 contains 15 residues. The V gene's germline CDR1 is SGDLS and CDR2 YYNGEE. V trimming: 4 bases; J trimming: 6 bases; junction bases outside the gene matches: 8. CDR3 loop: CASSMGQGMGQPQHF. The CDR3 region has the DNA TGTGCCAGCAGCATGGGACAGGGAATGGGTCAGCCCCAGCATTTT.

The gene calls are TRBV20-1 and TRBJ2-5, with D possibly being TRBD2 (5 bases). V was pared by 6 bases and J by 5 bases, with 16 bases between. This CDR3 spans 13 amino acids. From germline, CDR1 is DFQATT and CDR2 SNEGSKA (reference sequence). The CDR3 DNA reads as TGCAGTGCCCCACCTCTAGCTTGGGAGACCCAGTACTTC. Translated, it gives CSAPPLAWETQYF.

V usage is TRBV18 and J usage is TRBJ1-3; D gene ambiguous. Deletions cut 2 bases from V and 0 bases from J, with 8 bases between. Per germline, CDR1 KGHSH and CDR2 LQKENI. The CDR3 is 15 amino acids. The CDR3 DNA reads as TGTGCCAGCTCACCATCGGGCGACTCTGGAAACACCATATATTTT. Encoded protein: CASSPSGDSGNTIYF.

This clonotype occurred many times. This chain links TRBV4-1 with TRBJ2-7, with TRBD2 matching over 9 bases. The germline CDR1 and CDR2 sequences are MGHRA and YSYEKL. V trimming: 1 base; J trimming: 6 bases; junction bases outside the gene matches: 7. The CDR3 sequence is 15 residues long. CDR3: CASSQGRAGGVEQYF. CDR3 DNA: TGCGCCAGCAGCCAAGGGCGAGCGGGGGGCGTCGAGCAGTACTTC.

The chain recombines TRBV12-3 or TRBV12-4 with TRBJ2-7; possibly TRBD1 for D (6 bases). This CDR3 has 15 residues. Trimming stripped 5 bases from V and 2 bases from J, with 16 bases between. DNA for the CDR3: TGTGCCAGCAGTGAGGTGACAGGATACCCCTACGAGCAGTACTTC. Its protein product is CASSEVTGYPYEQYF.

J is TRBJ1-4 and V is TRBV20-1; D is perhaps TRBD1 (5 bases). In germline, CDR1 is DFQATT, CDR2 SNEGSKA (reference sequence). The CDR3 is 14 amino acids. The ends were cut back, 3 bases at V and 7 bases at J, with 15 bases in the middle. DNA for the CDR3: TGCAGTGCTAGCCCTCCCCAGGGTACTGAAAAACTGTTTTTT. As protein: CSASPPQGTEKLFF.

This clonotype was seen a few times. The chain carries TRBV27 and TRBJ2-1; 9 bases align to TRBD2. There are 16 residues in the CDR3. Germline CDR1 MNHEY, CDR2 SMNVEV (reference sequence). J lost 4 bases, V lost 5 bases, and 9 bases had no gene match. CDR3 sequence: CASSPPGLAFYNEQFF. The CDR3 nucleotides read TGTGCCAGCAGTCCACCGGGACTAGCCTTTTACAATGAGCAGTTCTTC.

This clonotype showed up many times. The genes are TRBV7-2 and TRBJ1-2; no definite D call. Trimming stripped 2 bases from V and 5 bases from J, with 9 bases between. The CDR3 totals 13 residues. The germline V gene has CDR1 SGHTA and CDR2 FQGNSA. For the CDR3, the DNA is TGTGCCAGCAGCTTATGGGCAGCGTATGGCTACACCTTC. Protein sequence: CASSLWAAYGYTF.

V usage is TRBV14 and J usage is TRBJ2-1; 7 positions match TRBD2. The CDR3 length is 12 residues. With 0 bases clipped from V and 15 bases from J, the junction kept 5 bases outside the gene matches. Germline V CDR1 and CDR2: SGHDN, FVKESK. DNA for the CDR3: TGTGCCAGCAGCCAAGATTGGGACTACACGTTCTTC. It yields the protein CASSQDWDYTFF.

This clonotype was found a few times. The rearrangement links TRBV27 to TRBJ2-7; D ambiguous. Germline V gene data show CDR1 as MNHEY and CDR2 as SMNVEV (reference sequence). The CDR3 is made up of 12 amino acids. Between the trimmed V and J ends, which lost 4 bases and 6 bases, there was a span of 10 bases. CDR3 in DNA: TGTGCCAGCAGTTACCACATGGGCGAGCAGTACTTC. It specifies CASSYHMGEQYF.

This clonotype was seen a few times. J is TRBJ1-2 and V is TRBV5-1, with D tentatively TRBD1 (5 bases). Looked up from germline, CDR1 is SGHRS and CDR2 is YFSETQ. Trimming took 6 bases from V and 2 from J, leaving 17 bases between them. This CDR3 comprises 15 residues. The CDR3 nucleotides are TGCGCCAGCACGGGTTACCTGGGGACGAACTATGGCTACACCTTC. It codes for CASTGYLGTNYGYTF.

The genes are TRBV20-1 and TRBJ1-5; 7 bases fit TRBD1. The CDR3 length is 16 residues. The V gene end was trimmed by 6 bases and the J gene end by 4 bases; junction bases not matched to a gene: 15. CDR1 DFQATT and CDR2 SNEGSKA come from the germline V gene (reference sequence). CDR3 protein: CSASHGAGGKNQPQHF. The CDR3 nucleotides are TGCAGTGCCTCCCATGGGGCAGGGGGGAAGAATCAGCCCCAGCATTTT.

In its sample, this clonotype was seen a few times. This rearrangement joins TRBV4-2 to TRBJ2-3, with a weak D call TRBD2 (6 bases). The CDR3 is 15 residues long. Germline V gene sequence: CDR1 LGHNA, CDR2 YNFKEQ. The V end lost 6 bases, the J end lost 2 bases, and 15 bases lay between the germline ends. The CDR3 coding sequence is TGTGCCAGCAGGGAGACCGGGACTTCCACAGATACGCAGTATTTT. This sequence encodes CASRETGTSTDTQYF.

The J gene is TRBJ2-3, the V gene TRBV7-2; D is ambiguous. Germline values: CDR1 SGHTA, CDR2 FQGNSA. The V and J ends lost 8 bases and 6 bases respectively, with 12 bases between them. The CDR3 consists of 12 residues. The CDR3 nucleotides are TGTGCCAGCGGAGCTAGTAGGGATACGCAGTATTTT. It is translated as CASGASRDTQYF.

In its sample, this clonotype was seen a few times. The genes are TRBV9 and TRBJ2-3; D uncertain. CDR1 and CDR2 from the germline V gene are SGDLS and YYNGEE. The CDR3 extends over 13 amino acids. V was cut by 0 bases and J by 6 bases, with 8 bases left in between. CDR3 sequence reads: CASSVDIGDTQYF. CDR3 nucleotide sequence: TGTGCCAGCAGCGTAGATATAGGGGATACGCAGTATTTT.